One sample yielded the 10 T cell receptor beta chains listed below, sequenced in a study of blood T cells in healthy people across ages. The authors ran a second PCR of 7 to 11 cycles using a sample-barcoded 5' primer and a J-beta primer mix. TCRdb passed the 5' RACE reads through MiXCR, listing each CDR3 protein once. In the table there are 1.5 million to 2 million distinct CDR3 sequences, about 28% of which are singletons. Sequences were obtained from blood. These receptors were collected from a woman aged 25 to 39 in good health.

Only a few counts were recorded for this clonotype. The chain is built from TRBV5-1 and TRBJ2-3; D not certain. Germline values: CDR1 SGHRS, CDR2 YFSETQ. The V gene lost 3 bases and the J gene lost 1 base, with 15 bases spanning the gap. This CDR3 has 16 residues. The CDR3 loop is CASSYGSSRGTDTQYF. The CDR3 DNA sequence: TGCGCCAGCAGCTATGGGTCCTCTAGGGGCACAGATACGCAGTATTTT.

This clonotype came up many times. J is TRBJ2-5 and V is TRBV4-1, with TRBD2 as a possible D gene (5 bases). The length of the CDR3 is 17 residues. The germline V gene has CDR1 MGHRA and CDR2 YSYEKL. Trimming shortened V by 0 bases and J by 0 bases, and 14 bases separated the two germline ends. CDR3 sequence reads: CASSQEGPGSYQETQYF. As DNA, the CDR3 is TGCGCCAGCAGCCAAGAAGGGCCGGGATCGTACCAAGAGACCCAGTACTTC.

J is TRBJ2-7 and V is TRBV7-9, with a tentative D call TRBD2 (6 bases). V was clipped by 5 bases and J by 6 bases, with 11 bases between them. CDR1 is SEHNR, CDR2 FQNEAQ, per germline (reference sequence). CDR3 size: 12 residues. This CDR3 is CASSPLGGEQYF. The CDR3 DNA reads TGTGCCAGCAGCCCACTGGGGGGCGAGCAGTACTTC.

This clonotype was found many times. The rearrangement links TRBV6-5 to TRBJ2-7; possibly TRBD2 for D (6 bases). Between the trimmed V and J ends, which lost 6 bases and 6 bases, there was a span of 21 bases. The CDR3 has 15 amino acids. CDR1 and CDR2 (germline): MNHEY, SVGAGI. The CDR3 is CASRAPGGEYREQYF. The CDR3 bases are TGTGCCAGCAGGGCCCCGGGCGGGGAATATCGCGAGCAGTACTTC.

The sample holds a few counts of this clonotype. This sequence joins TRBV12-3 or TRBV12-4 and TRBJ1-2; no reliable D call. The CDR3 extends over 12 amino acids. V lost 7 bases and J lost 10, with 16 bases in between. The CDR3 nucleotides read TGTGCCAGCACCAAAGGTTCCGGCGACTACACCTTC. It codes for CASTKGSGDYTF.

The CDR3 spells CASYGRDRGEKLFF. The CDR3 DNA follows: TGTGCCAGCTATGGACGGGACCGGGGGGAAAAACTGTTTTTT. The chain joins TRBV6-1 to TRBJ1-4; possibly TRBD1 for D (5 bases). Germline V CDR1 and CDR2: MNHNS, SASEGT. The CDR3 covers 14 residues. With 8 bases removed from V and 8 bases from J, the gap between germline ends came to 18 bases.

Only a few counts were recorded for this clonotype. CDR3 sequence reads: CASSSGEGIQPQHF. CDR3 nucleotide sequence: TGTGCCAGCAGTTCAGGGGAAGGTATTCAGCCCCAGCATTTT. The rearrangement joins TRBV6-6 to TRBJ1-5; a weak D match, TRBD1 (6 bases). Trimming removed 4 bases from V and 6 bases from J, with 13 bases in between. Germline CDR1 and CDR2: MNHNY and SVGAGI (reference sequence). This CDR3 comprises 14 residues.

This sequence joins TRBV7-9 and TRBJ1-4; D remains unclear. The CDR3 is made up of 16 amino acids. V lost 5 bases, J lost 0 bases, and 13 bases lay in between. The germline CDR1 and CDR2 sequences are SEHNR and FQNEAQ (reference sequence). The DNA for the CDR3 is TGTGCCAGCAGCCCCGTGGTCGGCCCAACTAATGAAAAACTGTTTTTT. Protein sequence: CASSPVVGPTNEKLFF.

This clonotype was recorded a few times. The V and J genes are TRBV6-4 and TRBJ2-3; 10 bases are shared with TRBD2. Trimming removed 5 bases from V and 2 bases from J; junction bases left unmatched: 4. There are 15 residues in the CDR3. The V gene's germline CDR1 is MRHNA and CDR2 SNTAGT. CDR3 coding DNA: TGTGCCAGCAGTATAGCGGGAGGTATCACAGATACGCAGTATTTT. Protein product: CASSIAGGITDTQYF.

To note about this clonotype: A much bigger clone sits one base away, suggesting this may be a read error. This chain links TRBV25-1 with TRBJ2-2; TRBD2 agrees at 11 bases. Germline V gives CDR1 MGHDK, CDR2 SYGVNS. The CDR3 sequence is 15 residues long. DNA of the CDR3: TGTGCCAGTACGGGACTAGCGGTCTTCACCGGGGAGCGGTTTTTT. Amino acids: CASTGLAVFTGERFF.